This is a list of T cell receptor beta chains from one sample in a study of blood T cell repertoires in COVID-19. The assay was immunoSEQ multiplex PCR, and TCRdb's table has in-frame clones only and misses some. Here the sample spans 240,000 or so clones, about 86% being singletons. The sample taken for sequencing was PBMCs or T cells enriched from blood (not recorded which). These TCRs come from a woman aged 40 to 55 with acute COVID-19. Both conserved end residues are part of each CDR3. A D gene is named only where the DNA matches it firmly. Clone size is shown for a subset of rows, as once, few, many or a class of expanded clone.

>TRBV29-1|.|TRBJ2-7|TRBD2
CSVDLREGSYEQYF
TGCAGCGTTGACTTGCGGGAGGGCTCCTACGAGCAGTACTTC
>TRBV7-3|.|TRBJ2-1|TRBD2
CASGRAGVNEQFF
TGTGCCAGCGGGAGGGCCGGGGTCAATGAGCAGTTCTTC
>TRBV5-6|.|TRBJ2-1|TRBD2
CASSLTSALGVEQFF
TGTGCCAGCAGCCTTACTAGCGCCCTGGGGGTTGAGCAGTTCTTC
>TRBV7-6|.|TRBJ2-5|TRBD2
CASSLVAGTSGSGETQYF
TGTGCCAGCAGCTTAGTAGCTGGGACTAGCGGGAGTGGGGAGACCCAGTACTTC
>TRBV30|.|TRBJ2-3|TRBD2
CAWSRSSGRVGDTQYF
TGTGCCTGGAGCAGATCTAGCGGGAGGGTGGGAGATACGCAGTATTTT
>TRBV9|.|TRBJ2-3|.
CASNGDTQYF
TGTGCCAGTAACGGAGATACGCAGTATTTT
>TRBV2|.|TRBJ1-3|.
CASSETQTSGNTIYF
TGTGCCAGCAGTGAGACCCAGACTTCTGGAAACACCATATATTTT
>TRBV7-2|.|TRBJ2-7|TRBD2
CASSLVRGAYEQYF
TGTGCCAGCAGCTTAGTTCGGGGGGCCTACGAGCAGTACTTC
>TRBV27|.|TRBJ1-1|.
CASTPTTARNTEAFF
TGTGCCAGCACCCCTACTACCGCTCGAAACACTGAAGCTTTCTTT
>TRBV11-3|.|TRBJ2-5|TRBD2
CASSRRGGGETQYF
TGTGCCAGCAGCCGTCGGGGGGGCGGGGAGACCCAGTACTTC
>TRBV15|.|TRBJ1-1|TRBD1
CATSSGTGWDTEAFF
TGTGCCACCAGCAGCGGGACAGGGTGGGACACTGAAGCTTTCTTT
>TRBV7-9|.|TRBJ2-1|TRBD2
CASRSDRSGGSSYNEQFF
TGTGCCAGCAGGTCCGACCGTAGCGGGGGAAGCTCCTACAATGAGCAGTTCTTC
>TRBV2|.|TRBJ1-4|TRBD1
CASSPDRAMGELFF
TGTGCCAGCAGTCCAGACAGGGCAATGGGCGAACTGTTTTTT
>TRBV6-1|.|TRBJ1-5|.
CASSDRGKTYSNQPQHF
TGTGCCAGCAGTGATCGGGGGAAAACGTATAGCAATCAGCCCCAGCATTTT
>TRBV4-1|few|TRBJ2-4|TRBD2
CASSQDWTSGRGNIQYF
TGCGCCAGCAGCCAAGACTGGACTAGCGGGAGAGGAAACATTCAGTACTTC
>TRBV6-5|.|TRBJ2-7|.
CASRTSGEGFYEQYF
TGTGCCAGCCGCACCTCAGGGGAAGGGTTCTACGAGCAGTACTTC
>TRBV7-3|once|TRBJ2-2|.
CASSFGPTPGELFF
TGTGCCAGCAGCTTCGGTCCCACCCCCGGGGAGCTGTTTTTT
>TRBV12-3/TRBV12-4|.|TRBJ1-1|TRBD1
CASREGGLQAFF
TGTGCCAGCAGAGAAGGGGGCTTGCAAGCTTTCTTT